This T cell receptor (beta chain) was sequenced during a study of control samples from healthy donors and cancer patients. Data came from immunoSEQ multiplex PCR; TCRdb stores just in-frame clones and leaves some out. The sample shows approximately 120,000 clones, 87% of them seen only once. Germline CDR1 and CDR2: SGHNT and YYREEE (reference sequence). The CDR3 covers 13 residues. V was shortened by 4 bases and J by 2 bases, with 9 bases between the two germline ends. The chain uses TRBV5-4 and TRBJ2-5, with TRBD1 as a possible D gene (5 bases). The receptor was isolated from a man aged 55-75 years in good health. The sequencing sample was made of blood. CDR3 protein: CASSPTVQETQYF. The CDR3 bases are TGTGCCAGCAGCCCGACAGTTCAAGAGACCCAGTACTTC.